These 30 T cell receptor beta chains share one sample of origin, sequenced in a study of identifying expanded T cells in peripheral blood. Clones were sequenced by immunoSEQ multiplex PCR, and TCRdb holds only the in-frame ones, with some missing. This table holds 100,000 or so clones, approximately 88% found once. Material: blood. The origin of the receptors is a person aged 18-70 years in good health.

The chain recombines TRBV27 with TRBJ2-3, with TRBD2 matching over 12 bases. The CDR3 has 16 residues. Germline V CDR1 and CDR2: MNHEY, SMNVEV (reference sequence). Germline trimming cut 4 bases from V and 4 bases from J; bases unmatched to any gene: 6. The CDR3 sequence: CASSSLLAGGPDTQYF. The CDR3 DNA sequence: TGTGCCAGCAGTTCCTTACTAGCGGGGGGCCCAGATACGCAGTATTTT.

V gene TRBV5-8 combines with J gene TRBJ2-1, with TRBD2 identical over 7 bases. Germline CDR1 and CDR2: SGHTS and YDEGEE. The CDR3 runs 14 residues. With V trimmed by 4 bases and J by 9 bases, 10 bases remained unmatched. CDR3 bases: TGTGCCAGCAGCGACCGGGACTATATTCCTGAGCAGTTCTTC. Its translation: CASSDRDYIPEQFF.

A note on this clone: Different DNA sequences within this sample yield the same CDR3. The CDR3 DNA is TGTGCCAGCAGTTCCGGGACAGGGCGTCACTATGGCTACACCTTC. This translates into CASSSGTGRHYGYTF. V gene TRBV27 combines with J gene TRBJ1-2, with 9 positions matching TRBD1. Germline V gene sequence: CDR1 MNHEY, CDR2 SMNVEV (reference sequence). Trimming at V came to 4 bases and at J to 3 bases, leaving 6 bases not matched to a gene. The CDR3 is made up of 15 amino acids.

The chain recombines TRBV4-3 with TRBJ1-5; no definite D call. CDR3 length: 15 amino acids. With 0 bases removed from V and 6 bases from J, the gap between germline ends came to 12 bases. The germline CDR1 and CDR2 sequences are LGHNA and YSLEER. The CDR3 DNA follows: TGCGCCAGCAGCCAAGACACCGACGGGAGTCAGCCCCAGCATTTT. Its protein product is CASSQDTDGSQPQHF.

The chain joins TRBV5-6 to TRBJ1-5; D is unresolved. The CDR3 extends over 13 amino acids. With 3 bases removed from V and 3 bases from J, the gap between germline ends came to 7 bases. Germline-derived CDR1 and CDR2 are SGHDT and YYEEEE. The CDR3 reads CASSWQYNQPQHF. CDR3 nucleotides: TGTGCCAGCAGCTGGCAGTACAATCAGCCCCAGCATTTT.

The chain links TRBV12-1 to TRBJ2-2; the table's D call TRBD1 went unverified against the DNA. TRBV12-1 is designated a pseudogene. The length of the CDR3 is 16 residues. The CDR3, as DNA: TGTGCCAGCAGCCCTTTCAGGGTCCAGAACACCGGGGAGCTGTTTTTT. It is translated as CASSPFRVQNTGELFF.

The rearrangement links TRBV21-1 to TRBJ2-2. TRBV21-1 is a pseudogene segment. The CDR3 spans 12 residues. CDR3 nucleotide sequence: TGTGCCAGCAGCAAACCCACCGGGGAGCTGTTTTTT. Translating gives CASSKPTGELFF.

This clone was seen a single time. The chain combines TRBV28 with TRBJ1-5; D perhaps matches TRBD1 (5 bases). The CDR3 has 16 residues. Germline V gene data show CDR1 as MDHEN and CDR2 as SYDVKM. V lost 7 bases, J lost 4 bases, and 20 bases lay in between. CDR3 in amino acids: CASTIFPVGGNQPQHF. The CDR3 DNA follows: TGTGCCAGCACCATTTTCCCTGTGGGGGGTAATCAGCCCCAGCATTTT.

This clone appeared a single time. This rearrangement joins TRBV5-4 to TRBJ1-2; a possible D gene is TRBD1 (6 bases). CDR3 length: 16 amino acids. With 0 bases removed from V and 4 bases from J, the gap between germline ends came to 16 bases. Germline V CDR1 and CDR2: SGHNT, YYREEE (reference sequence). In DNA, the CDR3 is TGTGCCAGCAGCTTGGGACAGGAACCTAACCCCTATGGCTACACCTTC. The encoded protein is CASSLGQEPNPYGYTF.

CDR3 sequence: CASSLAGTDTQYF. The CDR3 DNA sequence: TGTGCCAGCAGCTTGGCCGGCACAGATACGCAGTATTTT. The rearrangement uses TRBV5-4 and TRBJ2-3; the D is unclear. Germline loops: CDR1 SGHNT, CDR2 YYREEE (reference sequence). This CDR3 has 13 residues. The V gene lost 0 bases and the J gene lost 1 base, with 3 bases spanning the gap. Full variable domain (remainder filled in from reference TRBV5-4 and TRBJ2-3): ETGVTQSPTHLIKTRGQQVTLRCSSQSGHNTVSWYQQALGQGPQFIFQYYREEENGRGNFPPRFSGLQFPNYSSELNVNALELDDSALYLCASSLAGTDTQYFGPGTRLTVL.

The rearrangement links TRBV10-3 to TRBJ2-6; D unclear. Germline V lookup: CDR1 ENHRY, CDR2 SYGVKD. The CDR3 covers 12 residues. V was pared by 9 bases and J by 0 bases, with 3 bases between. CDR3 sequence reads: CAISSGANVLTF. CDR3 nucleotides: TGTGCCATTTCCTCTGGGGCCAACGTCCTGACTTTC.

The V gene is TRBV27, the J gene TRBJ2-7, with 9 positions matching TRBD2. In germline, CDR1 is MNHEY, CDR2 SMNVEV (reference sequence). The trim removed 5 bases at V and 2 bases at J, leaving 7 bases unmatched. The CDR3 is 15 residues long. This chain's CDR3 is CASSGRGLAAYEQYF. DNA for the CDR3: TGTGCCAGCAGTGGTAGGGGACTAGCAGCCTACGAGCAGTACTTC.

V and J are TRBV29-1 and TRBJ1-2; 10 bases are a match to TRBD1. Germline V gene sequence: CDR1 SQVTM, CDR2 ANQGSEA. The length of the CDR3 is 16 residues. V dropped 0 bases and J dropped 4; count of bases not matched to a gene: 8. CDR3 protein: CSVEDRGQGKSYGYTF. The CDR3 coding sequence is TGCAGCGTTGAAGATAGGGGACAGGGGAAATCCTATGGCTACACCTTC.

The V call is TRBV7-9, the J call TRBJ1-2; D is unclear. There are 14 residues in the CDR3. Germline loops: CDR1 SEHNR, CDR2 FQNEAQ (reference sequence). The ends were cut back, 5 bases at V and 2 bases at J, with 12 bases in the middle. The CDR3 nucleotides are TGTGCCAGCAGCGGGGAAGGGCAGAACTATGGCTACACCTTC. Its translation: CASSGEGQNYGYTF.

This sequence joins TRBV10-3 and TRBJ1-1, with D unclear. V gave up 3 bases and J gave up 3 bases, with 8 bases separating them. CDR1 and CDR2 (germline): ENHRY, SYGVKD. This CDR3 has 13 residues. The CDR3 loop is CAISDRWDTEAFF. DNA for the CDR3: TGTGCCATCAGTGATCGATGGGACACTGAAGCTTTCTTT.

The chain joins TRBV6-5 to TRBJ2-4; weak D call: TRBD2 (5 bases). The V and J ends lost 7 bases and 8 bases respectively, with 15 bases between them. Germline V gene sequence: CDR1 MNHEY, CDR2 SVGAGI. The CDR3 runs 13 residues. CDR3 DNA sequence: TGTGCCAGCACCAAGGGAGTTAGGGACATTCAGTACTTC. It is translated as CASTKGVRDIQYF.

The chain employs TRBV11-2 and TRBJ1-2; TRBD1 matches 7 bases. CDR1 is SGHAT, CDR2 FQNNGV, per germline. This CDR3 is 16 amino acids long. J gave up 4 bases and V 2 bases, and 10 bases lay outside the gene matches. Here the CDR3 reads CASSLYPPQGLYGYTF. Here the CDR3 DNA reads TGTGCCAGCAGCTTATATCCCCCACAGGGGCTCTATGGCTACACCTTC.

This clone was detected a few times. The rearrangement uses TRBV5-1 and TRBJ1-5; TRBD1 matches 8 bases. Losses at the gene ends were 0 bases for V and 5 bases for J; bases not matched to a gene: 4. Germline CDR1 is SGHRS and CDR2 is YFSETQ. The CDR3 runs 15 residues. The CDR3 sequence is CASSLGQGADQPQHF. In DNA form, the CDR3 reads TGCGCCAGCAGCTTGGGGCAGGGGGCAGATCAGCCCCAGCATTTT.

This clone was recorded once. This sequence joins TRBV18 and TRBJ2-3; maybe TRBD1 (6 bases). The germline V gene encodes CDR1 KGHSH and CDR2 LQKENI. This CDR3 is 13 amino acids long. V was trimmed by 11 bases and J by 1 base, leaving 13 bases between them. CDR3 protein: CAGGGGGTDTQYF. The CDR3 DNA sequence: TGTGCCGGGGGTGGGGGCGGCACAGATACGCAGTATTTT.

The rearrangement uses TRBV9 and TRBJ1-1; perhaps TRBD1 as D (5 bases). The CDR3 is 16 residues long. The V end was cut by 2 bases, the J end by 2 bases, with 16 bases between. Germline CDR1 reads SGDLS; CDR2 reads YYNGEE. The CDR3, as DNA: TGTGCCAGCAGCGTGGAGGGCCGGGGCCGAAACACTGAAGCTTTCTTT. This codes for CASSVEGRGRNTEAFF.

V gene TRBV27 combines with J gene TRBJ2-1, with 11 nucleotides matching TRBD2. This CDR3 is built from 15 residues. Trimming at V came to 10 bases and at J to 4 bases, leaving 9 bases not matched to a gene. Germline-derived CDR1 and CDR2 are MNHEY and SMNVEV (reference sequence). In DNA, the CDR3 is TGTGCCACCTCGGGGGTAGCGGGGGGGTACAATGAGCAGTTCTTC. Translating gives CATSGVAGGYNEQFF.

In this sample, this clone turned up a few times. V is TRBV27 and J is TRBJ1-2; D possibly corresponds to TRBD1 (6 bases). This CDR3 spans 14 amino acids. V lost 2 bases and J lost 2, with 9 bases in between. Germline V lookup: CDR1 MNHEY, CDR2 SMNVEV (reference sequence). CDR3 in amino acids: CASSLMGGNYGYTF. For the CDR3, the DNA is TGTGCCAGCAGTTTAATGGGGGGCAACTATGGCTACACCTTC.

The gene calls are TRBV6-1 and TRBJ1-5; 11 positions agree with TRBD1. The V segment lost 5 bases and the J segment 0 bases; nucleotides outside the gene matches: 9. The CDR3 consists of 18 residues. CDR1 is MNHNS, CDR2 SASEGT, per germline. CDR3 bases: TGTGCCAGCAGTAAAGGGGGGACAGGGGGTTATAGCAATCAGCCCCAGCATTTT. Translating it yields CASSKGGTGGYSNQPQHF.

The chain links TRBV7-6 to TRBJ2-7; D is perhaps TRBD1 (6 bases). V was cut by 5 bases and J by 2 bases, with 16 bases left in between. CDR1 and CDR2 (germline): SGHVS, FNYEAQ. The CDR3 has 15 residues. This CDR3 reads CASSHTTGTTYEQYF. In nucleotides, the CDR3 is TGTGCCAGCAGCCACACCACAGGGACCACCTACGAGCAGTACTTC. The full variable domain, completed using reference TRBV7-6 and TRBJ2-7, is GAGVSQSPRYKVTKRGQDVALRCDPISGHVSLYWYRQALGQGPEFLTYFNYEAQQDKSGLPNDRFSAERPEGSISTLTIQRTEQRDSAMYRCASSHTTGTTYEQYFGPGTRLTVT.

The genes are TRBV29-1 and TRBJ2-3, with D possibly being TRBD2 (6 bases). Between the trimmed V and J ends, which lost 6 bases and 0 bases, there was a span of 10 bases. This CDR3 has 13 residues. Looked up from germline, CDR1 is SQVTM and CDR2 is ANQGSEA. The chain's CDR3 is CSVRGASTDTQYF. CDR3 coding DNA: TGCAGCGTACGCGGGGCTAGCACAGATACGCAGTATTTT.

The chain combines TRBV29-1 with TRBJ2-5; possibly TRBD1 for D (6 bases). CDR1 SQVTM and CDR2 ANQGSEA come from the germline V gene. V lost 3 bases to trimming and J lost 5 bases, with 16 bases between them. The CDR3 extends over 14 amino acids. CDR3 nucleotide sequence: TGCAGCGTTGACGGCAGGGGATTAGGGGAGACCCAGTACTTC. Protein product: CSVDGRGLGETQYF.

This chain uses TRBV5-1 with TRBJ1-2; D may be TRBD1 (5 bases). V was pared by 5 bases and J by 4 bases, with 27 bases between. The CDR3 totals 18 residues. The V gene's germline CDR1 is SGHRS and CDR2 YFSETQ. The CDR3 reads CASSLPEKPGLKIYGYTF. The CDR3 nucleotides read TGCGCCAGCAGTCTCCCGGAAAAGCCGGGACTCAAGATCTATGGCTACACCTTC. The variable domain in full, completed from reference TRBV5-1 and TRBJ1-2, reads KAGVTQTPRYLIKTRGQQVTLSCSPISGHRSVSWYQQTPGQGLQFLFEYFSETQRNKGNFPGRFSGRQFSNSRSEMNVSTLELGDSALYLCASSLPEKPGLKIYGYTFGSGTRLTVV.

The V gene is TRBV27, the J gene TRBJ1-2; D possibly corresponds to TRBD1 (5 bases). Germline V gene data show CDR1 as MNHEY and CDR2 as SMNVEV (reference sequence). This CDR3 comprises 13 residues. V was trimmed by 2 bases and J by 2 bases, leaving 6 bases between them. CDR3 residues: CASSLRTNYGYTF. CDR3 DNA sequence: TGTGCCAGCAGTTTAAGGACAAACTATGGCTACACCTTC.

V and J are TRBV27 and TRBJ2-7, with D possibly matching TRBD2 (6 bases). The V gene lost 5 bases and the J gene lost 3 bases, with 14 bases spanning the gap. The germline V gene has CDR1 MNHEY and CDR2 SMNVEV (reference sequence). The CDR3 totals 14 residues. As DNA, the CDR3 is TGTGCCAGCAGTCCCCGGGACTCCTACTACGAGCAGTACTTC. Translating it yields CASSPRDSYYEQYF.

V gene TRBV7-7 combines with J gene TRBJ2-5; tentatively, D is TRBD2 (5 bases). This CDR3 comprises 13 residues. The germline V gene has CDR1 SSHAT and CDR2 FNYEAQ (reference sequence). V was pared by 8 bases and J by 5 bases, with 15 bases between. CDR3 nucleotides: TGTGCCAGCGCCCGTGGAGGATGGGAGACCCAGTACTTC. Protein product: CASARGGWETQYF. Filled out from reference TRBV7-7 and TRBJ2-5, the complete variable domain reads GAGVSQSPRYKVTKRGQDVTLRCDPISSHATLYWYQQALGQGPEFLTYFNYEAQPDKSGLPSDRFSAERPEGSISTLTIQRTEQRDSAMYRCASARGGWETQYFGPGTRLLVL.